These T cell receptor beta chains were read from a single sample in a study of beta chain features in type 1 diabetes. Generated by immunoSEQ multiplex PCR, the TCRdb table keeps only in-frame clones and is missing some. Counted here are around 240,000 clones, 68% occurring once; the ten biggest clones make up about 0.05%. Sequencing used naive CD4+ T cells from blood. These receptors were collected from a man aged 25 to 40 in good health. Each CDR3 is given with its conserved first and last residue. D genes are given only for firm matches. Only part of the rows carry a size: once, few, many, or a class if the clone is expanded.

abundance	d_gene	j_gene	v_gene	CDR3aa	CDR3nt
-	TRBD2	TRBJ2-7	TRBV9	CASSVEASGRSEQYF	TGTGCCAGCAGCGTCGAGGCTAGCGGGAGAAGCGAGCAGTACTTC
-	-	TRBJ2-1	TRBV30	CAWSLLRSYNEQFF	TGTGCCTGGAGTTTACTTCGCTCCTACAATGAGCAGTTCTTC
-	-	TRBJ2-6	TRBV19	CASGQSGANVLTF	TGTGCCAGCGGACAATCTGGGGCCAACGTCCTGACTTTC
-	TRBD2	TRBJ2-1	TRBV6-6	CASRPGTTNNEQFF	TGTGCCAGCAGACCCGGGACTACTAACAATGAGCAGTTCTTC
-	-	TRBJ1-2	TRBV2	CASNPGQTNYGYTF	TGTGCCAGCAATCCGGGACAAACTAACTATGGCTACACCTTC
few	TRBD2	TRBJ2-3	TRBV29-1	CSGGTSGSKGDTQYF	TGCAGCGGCGGGACTAGCGGGAGCAAGGGAGATACGCAGTATTTT
once	-	TRBJ2-3	TRBV2	CASSDGDTQYF	TGTGCCAGCAGTGACGGTGATACGCAGTATTTT
-	-	TRBJ2-6	TRBV28	CASSPGTVGANVLTF	TGTGCCAGCAGTCCCGGGACGGTTGGGGCCAACGTCCTGACTTTC
-	-	TRBJ2-2	TRBV9	CASSEYLGTGELFF	TGTGCCAGCAGCGAATACCTGGGAACCGGGGAGCTGTTTTTT
once	-	TRBJ1-5	TRBV30	CAWSVRRGYQPQHF	TGTGCCTGGAGTGTAAGGCGGGGATATCAGCCCCAGCATTTT
-	TRBD1	TRBJ2-3	TRBV14	CASSTRTGMSTQYF	TGTGCCAGCAGCACACGGACAGGGATGAGTACGCAGTATTTT
-	-	TRBJ2-1	TRBV9	CASSVSSSNNEQFF	TGTGCCAGCAGCGTAAGTAGCTCCAACAATGAGCAGTTCTTC
few	-	TRBJ2-4	TRBV30	CAGADIRNIQYF	TGTGCCGGGGCCGACATAAGAAACATTCAGTACTTC
-	TRBD1	TRBJ1-2	TRBV25-1	CASSSGGGNNYGYTF	TGTGCCAGCAGCTCAGGGGGGGGAAACAACTATGGCTACACCTTC
-	-	TRBJ2-7	TRBV28	CASSGRTEKYEQYF	TGTGCCAGCAGCGGACGGACAGAGAAATACGAGCAGTACTTC
few	TRBD1	TRBJ2-1	TRBV29-1	CSVASGGSYNEQFF	TGCAGCGTTGCATCAGGGGGCTCCTACAATGAGCAGTTCTTC
-	TRBD1	TRBJ1-2	TRBV10-3	CAISDGTVDGYTF	TGTGCCATCAGTGACGGGACAGTGGATGGCTACACCTTC
few	TRBD1	TRBJ1-2	TRBV7-2	CASSLQGAKGGYTF	TGTGCCAGCAGCCTACAGGGGGCTAAGGGTGGCTACACCTTC
-	-	TRBJ2-6	TRBV4-3	CASSQGPDTGANVLTF	TGCGCCAGCAGCCAGGGGCCCGACACTGGGGCCAACGTCCTGACTTTC
-	-	TRBJ1-2	TRBV5-4	CASSQDSNYGYTF	TGTGCCAGCAGCCAGGACAGCAACTATGGCTACACCTTC
-	-	TRBJ1-2	TRBV4-2	CASSQEGWGGYTF	TGTGCCAGCAGCCAAGAAGGGTGGGGTGGCTACACCTTC
-	-	TRBJ2-3	TRBV7-2	CASTGRGRGPDTQYF	TGTGCCAGCACGGGAAGAGGGCGGGGTCCAGATACGCAGTATTTT
few	-	TRBJ2-1	TRBV30	CAWSVQGGEQFF	TGTGCCTGGAGTGTACAAGGGGGTGAGCAGTTCTTC
-	-	TRBJ1-2	TRBV13	CASSPRDTYGYTF	TGTGCCAGCAGCCCGCGGGACACCTATGGCTACACCTTC
-	TRBD2	TRBJ2-1	TRBV30	CASSGRVGSYNEQFF	TGTGCCTCCAGCGGGAGGGTGGGATCCTACAATGAGCAGTTCTTC
-	-	TRBJ2-3	TRBV2	CASARDTDTQYF	TGTGCCAGCGCGCGAGACACAGATACGCAGTATTTT
-	-	TRBJ2-3	TRBV7-2	CASSLRRRGTDTQYF	TGTGCCAGCAGCTTACGCCGTCGGGGGACAGATACGCAGTATTTT
-	TRBD2	TRBJ2-5	TRBV30	CAWSKITGLAETQYF	TGTGCCTGGAGTAAGATTACTGGACTAGCAGAGACCCAGTACTTC
-	TRBD1	TRBJ2-1	TRBV7-2	CASSLGQGAYNEQFF	TGTGCCAGCAGCTTAGGACAGGGCGCGTACAATGAGCAGTTCTTC
-	-	TRBJ2-5	TRBV5-1	CASSYGRQETQYF	TGCGCCAGCAGCTACGGCAGACAAGAGACCCAGTACTTC
few	-	TRBJ2-5	TRBV30	CAWSLTVQETQYF	TGTGCCTGGAGTCTGACAGTCCAAGAGACCCAGTACTTC
few	-	TRBJ2-4	TRBV7-9	CASSSPTKNIQYF	TGTGCCAGCAGCTCCCCCACCAAAAACATTCAGTACTTC
-	-	TRBJ2-5	TRBV29-1	CSSPGRGREETQYF	TGCAGCTCGCCGGGGAGGGGGCGTGAGGAGACCCAGTACTTC